This T cell receptor (beta chain) originates from a study of PD-1 blockade in mismatch repair-deficient tumors. Across the whole study: Enrolled about 2012-2016, patients had progressing, pretreated mismatch repair-deficient cancers of 12 to 13 types. Points from the study as a whole: Tumor-resident clones, often absent from pretreatment blood, expanded after pembrolizumab and then contracted.

The CDR3 runs to 11 residues. Trimming removed 8 bases at V and 7 bases at J, with 11 bases between. The V gene's germline CDR1 is MGHDK and CDR2 SYGVNS. Mismatch repair deficiency was confirmed in all patients, by PCR or immunohistochemistry. TCRs were sequenced from a few patients responding to pembrolizumab. The assay was immunoSEQ multiplex PCR, and TCRdb's table has in-frame clones only and misses some. There are more than 40,000 clones in the sample; around 73% occur only once, and 2.5% to 4% lies in the top ten. The table lists this clone with a few counts. The antigen is unknown. The receptor comes from an adult with mismatch repair-deficient cancer. The specimen was peripheral blood, collected 4 weeks after starting pembrolizumab. The chain couples TRBV25-1 to TRBJ1-2, with D hard to call. CDR3 DNA: TGTGCCAGCCAGGAGGGCCGTGGCTACACCTTC. Its protein product is CASQEGRGYTF.